Below are 26 T cell receptor beta chains sequenced from a single sample in a study of blood T cell repertoires in COVID-19. Profiling relied on immunoSEQ multiplex PCR, and the TCRdb table lists in-frame clones only, not all of them. The sample contains 70,000 to 95,000 clones, roughly four fifths of which appear only once. Sequencing was done on a sample of peripheral blood. These receptors originate from a human donor in a cohort sampled during active COVID-19.

The chain couples TRBV7-9 to TRBJ2-5; D is perhaps TRBD1 (5 bases). Germline V gene data show CDR1 as SEHNR and CDR2 as FQNEAQ (reference sequence). Trimming cost V 1 base and J 1 base, with 7 bases left between them. The CDR3 length is 14 residues. CDR3 sequence (DNA): TGTGCCAGCAGCTTAGACAGGATCCAAGAGACCCAGTACTTC. It is translated as CASSLDRIQETQYF.

V usage is TRBV29-1 and J usage is TRBJ2-1; 15 nucleotides match TRBD2. Germline lookup yields CDR1 SQVTM and CDR2 ANQGSEA. The length of the CDR3 is 15 residues. J gave up 2 bases and V 6 bases, and 2 bases lay outside the gene matches. CDR3 protein: CSVRTSGGAYNEQFF. Here the CDR3 DNA reads TGCAGCGTGAGGACTAGCGGGGGGGCCTACAATGAGCAGTTCTTC.

CDR3 nucleotide sequence: TGCGCCAGCAGCTTCGGCGGGAACACTGAAGCTTTCTTT. Amino acids: CASSFGGNTEAFF. The chain carries TRBV5-1 and TRBJ1-1; D is unclear. Germline V gene lookup returns CDR1 SGHRS and CDR2 YFSETQ. The CDR3 loop spans 13 amino acids. The V gene lost 2 bases and the J gene lost 1 base, with 6 bases spanning the gap.

The rearrangement links TRBV6-1 to TRBJ1-5; the D gene is possibly TRBD1 (6 bases). CDR3 size: 16 residues. Per germline, CDR1 MNHNS and CDR2 SASEGT. Between the trimmed V and J ends, which lost 4 bases and 4 bases, there was a span of 17 bases. The CDR3 DNA reads as TGTGCCAGCAGTGCTGGACAGAAGGGCGCAAATCAGCCCCAGCATTTT. Translating it yields CASSAGQKGANQPQHF.

The chain uses TRBV5-1 and TRBJ1-1; 10 bases map to TRBD1. V gave up 4 bases and J gave up 0 bases; unmatched junction bases: 3. The CDR3 contains 15 residues. Germline CDR1 reads SGHRS; CDR2 reads YFSETQ. The CDR3 region has the DNA TGCGCCAGCAGCAGTGGACAGGGGGTGAACACTGAAGCTTTCTTT. Its protein product is CASSSGQGVNTEAFF.

This clone appeared once. This chain connects TRBV7-9 to TRBJ2-5, with 8 bases that match TRBD2. Germline V gives CDR1 SEHNR, CDR2 FQNEAQ (reference sequence). With V trimmed by 1 base and J by 4 bases, 2 bases remained unmatched. The CDR3 is made up of 14 amino acids. The CDR3 DNA reads as TGTGCCAGCAGCTTAGGTCGGGGGGGAGAGACCCAGTACTTC. Its translation is CASSLGRGGETQYF.

This clone was detected once. V usage is TRBV29-1 and J usage is TRBJ2-6; possibly TRBD2 for D (6 bases). The CDR3 length is 16 residues. Germline V CDR1 and CDR2: SQVTM, ANQGSEA. V lost 5 bases and J lost 0, with 14 bases in between. The CDR3 DNA reads as TGCAGCGTTCCCCGCGACGGGAGCTCTGGGGCCAACGTCCTGACTTTC. It specifies CSVPRDGSSGANVLTF. The entire variable domain, with the rest obtained from reference TRBV29-1 and TRBJ2-6, is as follows: SAVISQKPSRDICQRGTSLTIQCQVDSQVTMMFWYRQQPGQSLTLIATANQGSEATYESGFVIDKFPISRPNLTFSTLTVSNMSPEDSSIYLCSVPRDGSSGANVLTFGAGSRLTVL.

The chain joins TRBV19 to TRBJ2-7, with D tentatively TRBD1 (6 bases). Germline V CDR1 and CDR2: LNHDA, SQIVND (reference sequence). This CDR3 spans 14 amino acids. Trimming pared 3 bases from V and 2 bases from J, leaving 11 bases between. The CDR3 loop is CASSIANRAYEQYF. The CDR3 nucleotides are TGTGCCAGTAGTATTGCGAACAGGGCCTACGAGCAGTACTTC.

V and J are TRBV7-2 and TRBJ2-1; 9 positions match TRBD2. Germline V gene lookup returns CDR1 SGHTA and CDR2 FQGNSA. Trimming at V came to 5 bases and at J to 4 bases, leaving 9 bases not matched to a gene. The CDR3 runs to 16 residues. CDR3 sequence (DNA): TGTGCCAGCAGCACAGCGGGGGGTACGCGATACAATGAGCAGTTCTTC. Translation gives CASSTAGGTRYNEQFF.

The chain couples TRBV28 to TRBJ1-2, with 10 nucleotides matching TRBD1. Unmatched junction bases numbered 6, after V lost 6 bases and J lost 8 bases. Germline values: CDR1 MDHEN, CDR2 SYDVKM. This CDR3 has 13 amino acids. The CDR3, as DNA: TGTGCCAGCAGATCCGGGACAGGGGAAGGCTACACCTTC. This translates into CASRSGTGEGYTF.

The rearrangement links TRBV3-1 (or the pseudogene TRBV3-2) to TRBJ1-6; a weak D match, TRBD1 (6 bases). The germline V and J ends were trimmed by 2 bases and 6 bases, with 11 bases remaining between them. This CDR3 comprises 15 residues. Germline V lookup: CDR1 LGHDT, CDR2 YNNKEL (reference sequence). Here the CDR3 DNA reads TGTGCCAGCAGCCAAAAAGCACAGGGTAATTCACCCCTCCACTTT. Its protein product is CASSQKAQGNSPLHF.

This chain links TRBV5-1 with TRBJ2-7; D is undetermined. The CDR3 is 15 residues long. Germline V gene sequence: CDR1 SGHRS, CDR2 YFSETQ. With 4 bases removed from V and 5 bases from J, the gap between germline ends came to 19 bases. The chain's CDR3 is CASSPQDIQLNEQYF. In DNA, the CDR3 is TGCGCCAGCAGCCCTCAAGACATCCAGTTAAACGAGCAGTACTTC.

The genes are TRBV16 and TRBJ1-2, with 7 positions matching TRBD1. The V gene's germline CDR1 is KGHSY and CDR2 FQNENV. This CDR3 contains 14 residues. The V gene end was trimmed by 1 base and the J gene end by 6 bases; junction bases not matched to a gene: 5. The CDR3 sequence: CASSQFDREDGYTF. The CDR3 DNA is TGTGCCAGCAGCCAATTCGACAGGGAGGATGGCTACACCTTC. Supplemented by reference TRBV16 and TRBJ1-2, the full variable domain reads GEEVAQTPKHLVRGEGQKAKLYCAPIKGHSYVFWYQQVLKNEFKFLISFQNENVFDETGMPKERFSAKCLPNSPCSLEIQATKLEDSAVYFCASSQFDREDGYTFGSGTRLTVV.

This clone was found once. The chain links TRBV19 to TRBJ1-1; D unclear. This CDR3 has 13 amino acids. CDR1 is LNHDA and CDR2 is SQIVND in the germline V gene (reference sequence). Between the trimmed V and J ends, which lost 3 bases and 4 bases, there was a span of 9 bases. The CDR3, as DNA: TGTGCCAGTAGTATTCTTACGGGCACTGAAGCTTTCTTT. The encoded protein is CASSILTGTEAFF.

The V call is TRBV9, the J call TRBJ1-2; D gene unclear. Germline assignment: CDR1 SGDLS and CDR2 YYNGEE. The CDR3 length is 13 residues. V was clipped by 3 bases and J by 2 bases, with 8 bases between them. The CDR3 region is CASSAQSNYGYTF. The CDR3 DNA reads as TGTGCCAGCAGCGCCCAGTCCAACTATGGCTACACCTTC.

The chain has TRBV4-1 and TRBJ1-5; perhaps TRBD1 as D (6 bases). This CDR3 region has 18 residues. Germline loops: CDR1 MGHRA, CDR2 YSYEKL. V shed 4 bases and J shed 0 bases, with 19 bases lying between them. The CDR3 coding sequence is TGCGCCAGCAGCCCCGTTCCACTTGGACAGAATAGCAATCAGCCCCAGCATTTT. Protein product: CASSPVPLGQNSNQPQHF.

V and J are TRBV9 and TRBJ2-5, with a tentative D call TRBD2 (5 bases). Germline CDR1 is SGDLS and CDR2 is YYNGEE. The CDR3 consists of 13 residues. Deletions cut 2 bases from V and 7 bases from J, with 12 bases between. The CDR3 DNA sequence: TGTGCCAGCAGCGTGCAGTCAGGAGGGACCCAGTACTTC. This encodes CASSVQSGGTQYF.

V usage is TRBV2 and J usage is TRBJ2-7; 7 bases are a match to TRBD1. J gave up 0 bases and V 5 bases, and 7 bases lay outside the gene matches. CDR1 is SNHLY and CDR2 is FYNNEI in the germline V gene. The CDR3 is made up of 15 amino acids. The CDR3 DNA is TGTGCCAGCAGTACCGGACAGGCCCCCTCCTACGAGCAGTACTTC. Residues: CASSTGQAPSYEQYF.

The J gene is TRBJ1-2, the V gene TRBV29-1; D is uncertain. Germline V gene lookup returns CDR1 SQVTM and CDR2 ANQGSEA. Deletions cut 0 bases from V and 1 base from J, with 12 bases between. The CDR3 spans 15 residues. The DNA for the CDR3 is TGCAGCGTTGAAGACCCACAAACCTTTAACTATGGCTACACCTTC. Its protein is CSVEDPQTFNYGYTF.

This clone showed up just a few times. The gene calls are TRBV4-2 and TRBJ2-5; 12 bases agree with TRBD2. The germline V gene encodes CDR1 LGHNA and CDR2 YNFKEQ. V shed 2 bases and J 4 bases; nucleotides not matched to a gene: 5. The CDR3 extends over 16 amino acids. CDR3 amino acids: CASSQRTSGVAETQYF. Here the CDR3 DNA reads TGTGCCAGCAGCCAAAGGACTAGCGGGGTGGCAGAGACCCAGTACTTC.

V usage is TRBV28 and J usage is TRBJ2-3, with D perhaps matching TRBD2 (5 bases). The CDR3 has 15 residues. CDR1 is MDHEN and CDR2 is SYDVKM in the germline V gene. V lost 0 bases, J lost 1 base, and 8 bases lay in between. CDR3 region: CASSLWTIGTDTQYF. The DNA of the CDR3 is TGTGCCAGCAGTTTATGGACTATCGGCACAGATACGCAGTATTTT.

A single count supports this clone. The chain has TRBV28 and TRBJ2-4; 8 bases map to TRBD2. The CDR3 has 16 amino acids. Per germline, CDR1 MDHEN and CDR2 SYDVKM. Germline trimming cut 7 bases from V and 7 bases from J; bases unmatched to any gene: 15. CDR3 sequence (DNA): TGTGCCAGCACCCAGTCGGGGGGGGGCCGGGGGAACATTCAGTACTTC. Encoded protein: CASTQSGGGRGNIQYF.

This clone was observed a few times. The rearrangement uses TRBV30 and TRBJ1-3, with D hard to call. The CDR3 is made up of 13 amino acids. In germline, CDR1 is GTSNPN, CDR2 SVGIG (reference sequence). V lost 7 bases, J lost 4 bases, and 14 bases lay in between. CDR3 sequence: CASSWALGNTIYF. Here the CDR3 DNA reads TGTGCCTCTAGCTGGGCACTAGGAAACACCATATATTTT.

This clone was recorded only once. The chain recombines TRBV4-1 with TRBJ1-2, with TRBD1 identical over 7 bases. Germline CDR1 reads MGHRA; CDR2 reads YSYEKL. V dropped 2 bases and J dropped 2; count of bases not matched to a gene: 5. The CDR3 loop spans 15 amino acids. CDR3 region: CASSQPGQTNYGYTF. The CDR3 nucleotides read TGCGCCAGCAGCCAACCGGGACAGACGAACTATGGCTACACCTTC.

The chain joins TRBV11-2 to TRBJ2-5; TRBD2 matches at 7 bases. V gave up 1 base and J gave up 4 bases; unmatched junction bases: 6. The length of the CDR3 is 15 residues. Looked up from germline, CDR1 is SGHAT and CDR2 is FQNNGV. The CDR3 DNA sequence: TGTGCCAGCAGCTTAGTATTAGGGACTACAGAGACCCAGTACTTC. Encoded protein: CASSLVLGTTETQYF.

The CDR3 region has the DNA TGTGCTAGTGGTCAGACAGTTGGGGAGACCCAGTACTTC. Translation: CASGQTVGETQYF. The chain carries TRBV12-5 and TRBJ2-5; perhaps TRBD1 as D (5 bases). Trimming shortened V by 5 bases and J by 5 bases, and 12 bases separated the two germline ends. The CDR3 totals 13 residues. CDR1 is LGHNT and CDR2 is FRNRAP in the germline V gene.